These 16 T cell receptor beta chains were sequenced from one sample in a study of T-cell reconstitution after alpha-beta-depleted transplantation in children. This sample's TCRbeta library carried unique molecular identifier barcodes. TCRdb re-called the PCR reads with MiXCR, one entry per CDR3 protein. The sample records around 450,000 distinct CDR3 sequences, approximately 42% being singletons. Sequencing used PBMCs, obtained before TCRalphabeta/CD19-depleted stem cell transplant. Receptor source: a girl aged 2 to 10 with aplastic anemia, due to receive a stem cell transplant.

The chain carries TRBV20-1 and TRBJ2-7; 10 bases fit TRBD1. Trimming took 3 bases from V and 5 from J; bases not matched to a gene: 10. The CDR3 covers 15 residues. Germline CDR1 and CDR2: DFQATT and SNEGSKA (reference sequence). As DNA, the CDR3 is TGCAGTGCTAGGTCTACGACAGGGGGCTTCAACGAGCAGTACTTC. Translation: CSARSTTGGFNEQYF.

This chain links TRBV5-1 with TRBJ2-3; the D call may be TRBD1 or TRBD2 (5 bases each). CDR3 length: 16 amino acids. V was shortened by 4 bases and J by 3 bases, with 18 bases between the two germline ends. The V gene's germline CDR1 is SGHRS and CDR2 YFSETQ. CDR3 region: CASSPGLGLATDTQYF. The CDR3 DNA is TGCGCCAGCAGCCCGGGATTGGGGCTAGCAACAGATACGCAGTATTTT.

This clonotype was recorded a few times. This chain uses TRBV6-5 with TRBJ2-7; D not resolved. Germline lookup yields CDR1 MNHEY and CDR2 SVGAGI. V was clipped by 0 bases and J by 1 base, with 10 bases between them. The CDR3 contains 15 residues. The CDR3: CASSYSLSASYEQYF. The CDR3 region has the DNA TGTGCCAGCAGTTACTCACTGTCAGCGTCCTACGAGCAGTACTTC.

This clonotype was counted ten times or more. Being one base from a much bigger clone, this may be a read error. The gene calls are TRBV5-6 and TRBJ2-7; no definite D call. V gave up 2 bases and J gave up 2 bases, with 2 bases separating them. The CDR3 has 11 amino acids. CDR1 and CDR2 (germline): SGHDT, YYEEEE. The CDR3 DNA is TGTGCCAGCAGCTTACCCTACGAGCAGTACTTC. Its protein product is CASSLPYEQYF.

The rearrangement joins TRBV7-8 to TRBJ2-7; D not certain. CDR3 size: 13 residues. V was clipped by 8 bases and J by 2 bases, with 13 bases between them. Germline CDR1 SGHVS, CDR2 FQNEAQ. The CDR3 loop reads CASGPGPAYEQYF. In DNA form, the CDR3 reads TGTGCCAGCGGACCCGGGCCCGCCTACGAGCAGTACTTC. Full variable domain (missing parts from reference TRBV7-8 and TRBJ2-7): GAGVSQSPRYKVAKRGQDVALRCDPISGHVSLFWYQQALGQGPEFLTYFQNEAQLDKSGLPSDRFFAERPEGSVSTLKIQRTQQEDSAVYLCASGPGPAYEQYFGPGTRLTVT.

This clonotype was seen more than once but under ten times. For the CDR3, the DNA is TGTGCCAGCAGCTTAGGTGTCGGTCCTGACGAGCAGTACTTC. Amino acid sequence: CASSLGVGPDEQYF. The V gene is TRBV7-9, the J gene TRBJ2-7; D is ambiguous. V was clipped by 1 base and J by 5 bases, with 12 bases between them. Germline CDR1 SEHNR, CDR2 FQNEAQ (reference sequence). CDR3 length equals 14 residues. Variable domain in full (rest from reference TRBV7-9 and TRBJ2-7): DTGVSQNPRHKITKRGQNVTFRCDPISEHNRLYWYRQTLGQGPEFLTYFQNEAQLEKSRLLSDRFSAERPKGSFSTLEIQRTEQGDSAMYLCASSLGVGPDEQYFGPGTRLTVT.

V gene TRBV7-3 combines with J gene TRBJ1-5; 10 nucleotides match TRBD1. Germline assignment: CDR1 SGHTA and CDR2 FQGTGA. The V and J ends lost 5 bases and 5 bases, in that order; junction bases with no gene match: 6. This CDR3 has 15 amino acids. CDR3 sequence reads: CASSAGQGKHQPQHF. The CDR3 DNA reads TGTGCCAGCAGCGCGGGACAGGGGAAACATCAGCCCCAGCATTTT.

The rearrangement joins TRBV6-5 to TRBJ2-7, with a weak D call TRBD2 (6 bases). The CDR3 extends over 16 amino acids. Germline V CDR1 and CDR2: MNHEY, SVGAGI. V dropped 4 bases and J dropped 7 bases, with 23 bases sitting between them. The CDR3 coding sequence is TGTGCCAGCAGTTTCGTCAGGGCTGCCGTCCGGGAGGAGCAGTACTTC. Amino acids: CASSFVRAAVREEQYF.

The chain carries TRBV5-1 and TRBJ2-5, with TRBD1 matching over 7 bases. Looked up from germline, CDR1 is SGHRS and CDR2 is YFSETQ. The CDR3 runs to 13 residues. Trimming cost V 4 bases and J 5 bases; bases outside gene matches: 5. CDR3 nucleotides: TGCGCCAGCAGCCCGGGACAGATGGAGACCCAGTACTTC. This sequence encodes CASSPGQMETQYF.

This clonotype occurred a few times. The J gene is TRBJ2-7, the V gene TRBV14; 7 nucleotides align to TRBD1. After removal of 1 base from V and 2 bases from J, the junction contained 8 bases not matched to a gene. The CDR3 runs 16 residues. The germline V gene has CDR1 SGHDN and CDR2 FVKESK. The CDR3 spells CASSQGSWDRTYEQYF. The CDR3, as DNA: TGTGCCAGCAGCCAAGGTTCTTGGGACAGAACCTACGAGCAGTACTTC. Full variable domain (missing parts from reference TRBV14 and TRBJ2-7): EAGVTQFPSHSVIEKGQTVTLRCDPISGHDNLYWYRRVMGKEIKFLLHFVKESKQDESGMPNNRFLAERTGGTYSTLKVQPAELEDSGVYFCASSQGSWDRTYEQYFGPGTRLTVT.

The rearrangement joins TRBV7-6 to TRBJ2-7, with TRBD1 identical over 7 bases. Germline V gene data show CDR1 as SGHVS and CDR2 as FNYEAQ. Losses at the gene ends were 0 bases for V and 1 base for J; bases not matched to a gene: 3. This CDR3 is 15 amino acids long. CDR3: CASSLAGTESYEQYF. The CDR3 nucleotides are TGTGCCAGCAGCTTAGCCGGGACAGAGTCCTACGAGCAGTACTTC.

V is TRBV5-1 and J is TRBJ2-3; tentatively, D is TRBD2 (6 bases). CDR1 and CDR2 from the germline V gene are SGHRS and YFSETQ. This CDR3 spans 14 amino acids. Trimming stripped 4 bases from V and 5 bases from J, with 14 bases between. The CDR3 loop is CASSPSPGGDTQYF. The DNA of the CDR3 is TGCGCCAGCAGCCCTTCTCCCGGGGGAGATACGCAGTATTTT.

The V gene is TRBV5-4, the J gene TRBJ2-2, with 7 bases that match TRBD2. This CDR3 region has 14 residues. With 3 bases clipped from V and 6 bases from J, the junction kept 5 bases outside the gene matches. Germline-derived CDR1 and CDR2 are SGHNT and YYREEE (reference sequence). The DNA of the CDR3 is TGTGCCAGCAGCTCCTGGGGGGGTCCCGGGGAGCTGTTTTTT. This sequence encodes CASSSWGGPGELFF.

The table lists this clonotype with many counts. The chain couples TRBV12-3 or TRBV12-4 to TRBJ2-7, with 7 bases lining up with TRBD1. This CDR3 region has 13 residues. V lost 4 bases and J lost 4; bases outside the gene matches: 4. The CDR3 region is CASSSLTGYEQYF. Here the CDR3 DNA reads TGTGCCAGCAGTTCCCTGACAGGGTACGAGCAGTACTTC.

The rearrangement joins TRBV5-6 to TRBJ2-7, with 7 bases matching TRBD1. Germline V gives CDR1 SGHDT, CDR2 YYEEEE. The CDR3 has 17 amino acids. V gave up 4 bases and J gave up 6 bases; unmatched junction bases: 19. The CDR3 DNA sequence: TGTGCCAGCAGCCTCGACAGGGCGAGGGGAGTTGAGTGCGAGCAGTACTTC. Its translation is CASSLDRARGVECEQYF.

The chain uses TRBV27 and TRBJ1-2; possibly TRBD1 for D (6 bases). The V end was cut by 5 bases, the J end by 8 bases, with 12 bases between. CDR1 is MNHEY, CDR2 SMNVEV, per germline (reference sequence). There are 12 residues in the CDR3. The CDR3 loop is CASSTGLDGYTF. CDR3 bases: TGTGCCAGCAGTACAGGGCTTGACGGCTACACCTTC.